One sample yielded the 28 T cell receptor beta chains listed below, sequenced in a study of post-analysis software for immune sequencing data. Antigen specificity for these receptors is unknown. Prepared libraries of TCR beta cDNA carried unique molecular identifiers. One entry per CDR3 protein results from TCRdb running MiXCR on the PCR reads. The table includes a few hundred thousand distinct CDR3 sequences, around 40% detected once. Findings and limits, study-wide: Patients carried 4 or 5 TRBV segments more frequently than controls did, and TRBV5-6, TRBV5-1 and TRBV20-1 were among them.

Material for sequencing was blood. The source is a girl aged 5-17 years with multiple sclerosis.

The chain joins TRBV7-9 to TRBJ2-1, with 7 bases aligning to TRBD1. Near its end, the DNA agrees better with TRBJ2-7, so the J call may be wrong. Per germline, CDR1 SEHNR and CDR2 FQNEAQ (reference sequence). This CDR3 comprises 15 residues. The CDR3 bases are TGTGCCAGCAGCTCCCTGACAGGGACCTACAATGAGCAGTACTTC. Translated, it gives CASSSLTGTYNEQYF.

This clonotype was found a few times. The chain is built from TRBV9 and TRBJ2-1; 7 nucleotides agree with TRBD2. The CDR3 runs to 15 residues. The V and J ends lost 2 bases and 2 bases, in that order; junction bases with no gene match: 4. Germline V gives CDR1 SGDLS, CDR2 YYNGEE. The CDR3 protein is CASSVRAGPYNEQFF. CDR3 DNA sequence: TGTGCCAGCAGCGTGCGAGCGGGACCCTACAATGAGCAGTTCTTC.

The chain recombines TRBV5-1 with TRBJ2-3; 9 nucleotides line up with TRBD2. The CDR3 spans 17 residues. Germline lookup yields CDR1 SGHRS and CDR2 YFSETQ. Trimming removed 7 bases from V and 3 bases from J; junction bases left unmatched: 15. The CDR3 here is CASLLDPSGKRTDTQYF. The DNA of the CDR3 is TGCGCCAGCTTACTGGATCCTAGCGGGAAACGAACAGATACGCAGTATTTT.

This clonotype was seen a few times. This CDR3 reads CASSLKALTDTQYF. CDR3 DNA sequence: TGTGCCAGCAGTCTGAAAGCCCTAACAGATACGCAGTATTTT. This chain uses TRBV12-3 or TRBV12-4 with TRBJ2-3; D unresolved. The CDR3 is made up of 14 amino acids. The V gene lost 5 bases and the J gene lost 3 bases, with 12 bases spanning the gap.

This chain connects TRBV20-1 to TRBJ2-1; no reliable D call. The J call may be in error: the DNA end matches TRBJ2-7 better. The CDR3 length is 14 residues. Per the germline V gene, CDR1 is DFQATT and CDR2 is SNEGSKA (reference sequence). Here the CDR3 DNA reads TGCAGTGCCACCCCCTACGTCTCCTACAATGAGCAGTACTTC. It yields the protein CSATPYVSYNEQYF.

The chain has TRBV7-2 and TRBJ1-5, with D unresolved. The CDR3 consists of 12 residues. V was cut by 8 bases and J by 1 base, with 6 bases left in between. The germline V gene has CDR1 SGHTA and CDR2 FQGNSA. The CDR3 nucleotides are TGTGCCAGCTTGCGGAGCAATCAGCCCCAGCATTTT. Its translation is CASLRSNQPQHF.

This clonotype was counted a few times. The chain recombines TRBV5-1 with TRBJ2-1; no clear D. The V gene's germline CDR1 is SGHRS and CDR2 YFSETQ. The V gene lost 6 bases and the J gene lost 5 bases, with 12 bases spanning the gap. The CDR3 runs 13 residues. The CDR3 sequence: CASNSGNDNEQFF. The DNA of the CDR3 is TGCGCCAGCAATAGTGGGAACGACAATGAGCAGTTCTTC.

V is TRBV28 and J is TRBJ2-7; D not certain. TRBJ2-5 explains the end of the DNA better; the J call may be wrong. CDR1 is MDHEN, CDR2 SYDVKM, per germline. The CDR3 runs 13 residues. The CDR3 loop reads CASSGHGFKTQYF. The CDR3 coding sequence is TGTGCCAGCAGTGGCCATGGGTTTAAGACCCAGTACTTC.

V and J are TRBV7-2 and TRBJ2-5, with 9 nucleotides matching TRBD2. The J call is in doubt because the DNA end fits TRBJ2-7 better. The V gene's germline CDR1 is SGHTA and CDR2 FQGNSA. The CDR3 has 15 amino acids. DNA for the CDR3: TGTGCCAGCAGCCCGCCGACGGCGGGAGGGAACGAGCAGTACTTC. Its translation: CASSPPTAGGNEQYF.

This chain connects TRBV9 to TRBJ2-2, with TRBD1 identical over 9 bases. Germline V gives CDR1 SGDLS, CDR2 YYNGEE. The V segment lost 3 bases and the J segment 13 bases; nucleotides outside the gene matches: 10. The CDR3 contains 14 residues. The CDR3: CASSARDRALVLFF. As DNA, the CDR3 is TGTGCCAGCAGCGCCCGGGACAGGGCCCTTGTGCTGTTTTTT.

This clonotype was seen only a few times. The V gene is TRBV29-1, the J gene TRBJ2-7; D not resolved. Germline V lookup: CDR1 SQVTM, CDR2 ANQGSEA. The length of the CDR3 is 11 residues. V shed 5 bases and J shed 3 bases, with 8 bases lying between them. The CDR3 coding sequence is TGCAGCGTTCAGTCACTCTACGAGCAGTACTTC. It translates to CSVQSLYEQYF.

As concerns this clonotype: One end of the junction fails to match germline, which may point to a read error. The chain combines TRBV10-3 with TRBJ1-2; D is ambiguous. Germline V gene data show CDR1 as ENHRY and CDR2 as SYGVKD. CDR3 length: 12 amino acids. The CDR3 DNA follows: TGTGCCCTCAGGACCCACGGGGATGGCTACACCTTC. It encodes CALRTHGDGYTF.

This clonotype was counted a few times. This chain connects TRBV7-9 to TRBJ2-1; a possible D gene is TRBD1 (6 bases). The CDR3 consists of 13 residues. V lost 5 bases and J 10 bases, leaving 15 bases between the germline ends. Germline assignment: CDR1 SEHNR and CDR2 FQNEAQ (reference sequence). This CDR3 is CASSQDSTYEQFF. CDR3 sequence (DNA): TGTGCCAGCAGCCAGGACAGCACGTACGAGCAGTTCTTC. Combining the CDR3 with reference TRBV7-9 and TRBJ2-1 gives the whole variable domain DTGVSQNPRHKITKRGQNVTFRCDPISEHNRLYWYRQTLGQGPEFLTYFQNEAQLEKSRLLSDRFSAERPKGSFSTLEIQRTEQGDSAMYLCASSQDSTYEQFFGPGTRLTVL.

A few counts support this clonotype. The rearrangement uses TRBV10-3 and TRBJ2-7; 9 bases map to TRBD2. This CDR3 has 16 residues. V dropped 4 bases and J dropped 2; count of bases not matched to a gene: 9. CDR1 is ENHRY and CDR2 is SYGVKD in the germline V gene. The CDR3: CAISARKREVPYEQYF. DNA for the CDR3: TGTGCCATCAGTGCCCGTAAGCGGGAGGTCCCCTACGAGCAGTACTTC.

V is TRBV11-1 and J is TRBJ2-5; D unclear. With 1 base removed from V and 5 bases from J, the gap between germline ends came to 11 bases. The CDR3 has 14 amino acids. Germline V lookup: CDR1 SGHAT, CDR2 FQDESV (reference sequence). The CDR3 protein is CASSLEHPTETQYF. CDR3 bases: TGTGCCAGCAGCTTAGAACACCCAACCGAGACCCAGTACTTC.

This clonotype was seen a few times. The chain couples TRBV5-1 to TRBJ2-7; D not resolved. The CDR3 covers 12 residues. V lost 0 bases to trimming and J lost 6 bases, with 7 bases between them. Germline V gene sequence: CDR1 SGHRS, CDR2 YFSETQ. The CDR3 nucleotides read TGCGCCAGCAGCTTGGCTAGTAGCGAGCAGTACTTC. Its protein product is CASSLASSEQYF.

The gene calls are TRBV27 and TRBJ2-1, with D possibly matching TRBD2 (5 bases). The V gene lost 10 bases and the J gene lost 4 bases, with 14 bases spanning the gap. CDR3 size: 13 residues. Per the germline V gene, CDR1 is MNHEY and CDR2 is SMNVEV (reference sequence). The CDR3 sequence: CATQEANYNEQFF. The DNA of the CDR3 is TGTGCCACTCAGGAGGCAAATTACAATGAGCAGTTCTTC.

This chain joins TRBV6-5 and TRBJ2-1; 9 bases match TRBD2. The CDR3 is made up of 15 amino acids. Per germline, CDR1 MNHEY and CDR2 SVGAGI. With 6 bases clipped from V and 4 bases from J, the junction kept 7 bases outside the gene matches. This chain's CDR3 is CASRLASGIYNEQFF. The CDR3, as DNA: TGTGCCAGCAGGCTTGCTAGCGGGATTTACAATGAGCAGTTCTTC.

The chain recombines TRBV29-1 with TRBJ1-5; unclear D gene. V lost 0 bases to trimming and J lost 5 bases, with 8 bases between them. The germline gives CDR1 SQVTM, CDR2 ANQGSEA. The CDR3 has 13 residues. Here the CDR3 DNA reads TGCAGCGTTGAAGAGGGCTCGGATCAGCCCCAGCATTTT. This codes for CSVEEGSDQPQHF.

The rearrangement uses TRBV7-3 and TRBJ2-7, with D perhaps TRBD1 or TRBD2 (5 bases each). The CDR3 runs 14 residues. Trimming took off 4 bases at V and 2 bases at J, with 12 bases between the two ends. From germline, CDR1 is SGHTA and CDR2 FQGTGA. The CDR3, as DNA: TGTGCCAGCAGCTCAAGGGACGGTACCTACGAGCAGTACTTC. The encoded protein is CASSSRDGTYEQYF.

This clonotype has just a few counts. The chain joins TRBV5-1 to TRBJ2-7; D is unclear. CDR1 SGHRS and CDR2 YFSETQ come from the germline V gene. V lost 0 bases and J 2 bases, leaving 9 bases between the germline ends. CDR3 length: 14 amino acids. CDR3 loop: CASSLEATTYEQYF. CDR3 nucleotide sequence: TGCGCCAGCAGCTTGGAAGCTACGACCTACGAGCAGTACTTC.

The chain is built from TRBV29-1 and TRBJ1-1; D unresolved. Germline V lookup: CDR1 SQVTM, CDR2 ANQGSEA. Trimming shortened V by 8 bases and J by 1 base, and 14 bases separated the two germline ends. There are 13 residues in the CDR3. CDR3 amino acids: CSIQNPGNTEAFF. The CDR3 region has the DNA TGCAGCATCCAAAACCCGGGGAACACTGAAGCTTTCTTT.

V gene TRBV11-2 combines with J gene TRBJ2-5, with D perhaps assigned TRBD1 or TRBD2 (5 bases each). Trimming shortened V by 4 bases and J by 0 bases, and 12 bases separated the two germline ends. The germline V gene encodes CDR1 SGHAT and CDR2 FQNNGV. The CDR3 sequence is 15 residues long. This CDR3 reads CASSSWGRNQETQYF. The CDR3 nucleotides read TGTGCCAGCAGCTCATGGGGACGGAACCAAGAGACCCAGTACTTC.

The CDR3 spells CASSRDDEKLFF. The CDR3 DNA reads TGTGCCAGCAGCCGAGACGATGAAAAACTGTTTTTT. This sequence joins TRBV28 and TRBJ1-4; D unresolved. CDR3 length equals 12 residues. The ends were cut back, 6 bases at V and 6 bases at J, with 8 bases in the middle. Germline V CDR1 and CDR2: MDHEN, SYDVKM. Together with reference TRBV28 and TRBJ1-4, the CDR3 gives the full variable domain: DVKVTQSSRYLVKRTGEKVFLECVQDMDHENMFWYRQDPGLGLRLIYFSYDVKMKEKGDIPEGYSVSREKKERFSLILESASTNQTSMYLCASSRDDEKLFFGSGTQLSVL.

The J gene is TRBJ2-1, the V gene TRBV7-3; D is unresolved. Trimming pared 0 bases from V and 7 bases from J, leaving 7 bases between. This CDR3 is 13 amino acids long. The germline V gene encodes CDR1 SGHTA and CDR2 FQGTGA. The DNA for the CDR3 is TGTGCCAGCAGCTTAACAAACCTGAATGAGCAGTTCTTC. Translated, it gives CASSLTNLNEQFF.

This clonotype was counted between two and nine times. V usage is TRBV27 and J usage is TRBJ2-3; D remains ambiguous. Trimming cost V 2 bases and J 4 bases, with 16 bases left between them. This CDR3 spans 16 amino acids. Germline V gene sequence: CDR1 MNHEY, CDR2 SMNVEV (reference sequence). CDR3: CASSLRRFENSDTQYF. Here the CDR3 DNA reads TGTGCCAGCAGTTTAAGAAGATTTGAAAATTCAGATACGCAGTATTTT.

This clonotype appeared a few times. In DNA form, the CDR3 reads TGTGCCAGCAGTTTAGAAACAGGGGCCAAGACCCAGTACTTC. Residues: CASSLETGAKTQYF. This rearrangement joins TRBV12-3 or TRBV12-4 to TRBJ2-5; 7 bases align to TRBD1. V was clipped by 1 base and J by 6 bases; unmatched bases: 5. This CDR3 comprises 14 residues.

The V call is TRBV12-3 or TRBV12-4, the J call TRBJ2-7; no clear D gene. The CDR3 loop spans 17 amino acids. The V end was cut by 2 bases, the J end by 3 bases, with 20 bases between. CDR3 sequence: CASSLITTVQDHYEQYF. CDR3 DNA sequence: TGTGCCAGCAGTTTAATCACGACGGTGCAAGACCACTACGAGCAGTACTTC.